The clone carrying this T cell receptor (beta chain) was counted a few times. Its specificity is unknown. Individual cDNA molecules in this library carried unique molecular identifiers. TCRdb redid the calling of the RACE reads with MiXCR, one entry per CDR3 protein. This sample carries about 54,000 distinct CDR3 sequences, about 10% of them seen once, and the ten largest clones take over 1.5%. The data were taken from a study of human T cells and chemical hapten exposure. Findings and limits, study-wide: There were significantly more large CDR3 similarity clusters among expanded TCRs than among controls. A positive correlation with patch test score was found for PT1 expanded TCR counts. Alopecia in the donors means their immune response may deviate from healthy people's.

Noted time point: patch test 2, 6 weeks after DPC sensitization. Described treatment: therapeutic diphenylcyclopropenone sensitization with weekly scalp DPC. From germline, CDR1 is MDHEN and CDR2 SYDVKM. With 3 bases removed from V and 0 bases from J, the gap between germline ends came to 12 bases. The CDR3 runs 15 residues. Sequencing used whole blood, obtained in connection with sensitization to the hapten diphenylcyclopropenone (DPC). This clonotype was obtained from a woman aged 50 to 60 with alopecia areata. Some clones in this sample may be carry-over from other donors' samples. The chain joins TRBV28 to TRBJ2-7; unclear D gene. The CDR3 region has the DNA TGTGCCAGCAGTTTGTCCAGCTACTCCTCCTACGAGCAGTACTTC. It translates to CASSLSSYSSYEQYF.